These T cell receptor beta chains were read from a single sample in a study of OX40 agonist ivuxolimab in advanced cancers. Repertoires were generated with immunoSEQ multiplex PCR, while TCRdb's copy carries only in-frame clones and drops some. Of around 81,000 clones listed, 84% are singletons. Sequenced material: CD4+ or CD8+ T cells sorted from blood, taken in a trial of the OX40 agonist ivuxolimab. Receptor source: an adult with an advanced solid tumor such as melanoma, head and neck, liver or kidney cancer. The CDR3 runs from the conserved cysteine through the conserved F or W. A D gene is named only where the DNA matches it firmly. Not all rows give a size; the values are once, few, many and, for expanded clones, a class.

J gene: TRBJ2-2
V gene: TRBV7-6
D gene: -
clone size: -
CDR3 protein: CAISSYTGELFF
CDR3 DNA: TGTGCCATCAGCTCCTACACCGGGGAGCTGTTTTTT

J gene: TRBJ2-2
V gene: TRBV5-1
D gene: -
clone size: -
CDR3 protein: CASSPWDSSGELFF
CDR3 DNA: TGCGCCAGCAGCCCGTGGGACTCTTCCGGGGAGCTGTTTTTT

J gene: TRBJ2-5
V gene: TRBV6-6
D gene: -
clone size: -
CDR3 protein: CASSATSGTQYF
CDR3 DNA: TGTGCCAGCAGTGCCACCTCCGGGACCCAGTACTTC

J gene: TRBJ1-1
V gene: TRBV28
D gene: TRBD1
clone size: -
CDR3 protein: CASSRSGQGNTEAFF
CDR3 DNA: TGTGCCAGCAGTAGATCCGGACAGGGAAACACTGAAGCTTTCTTT

J gene: TRBJ2-5
V gene: TRBV7-9
D gene: -
clone size: -
CDR3 protein: CASSLIGQGVTQYF
CDR3 DNA: TGTGCCAGCAGCTTAATAGGTCAGGGTGTGACCCAGTACTTC

J gene: TRBJ1-4
V gene: TRBV27
D gene: -
clone size: -
CDR3 protein: CASSDRQAINEKLFF
CDR3 DNA: TGTGCCAGCAGTGACAGACAGGCGATTAATGAAAAACTGTTTTTT

J gene: TRBJ2-1
V gene: TRBV4-2
D gene: TRBD2
clone size: -
CDR3 protein: CASSGLAGINEQFF
CDR3 DNA: TGTGCCAGCTCTGGCCTAGCGGGAATAAATGAGCAGTTCTTC

J gene: TRBJ1-6
V gene: TRBV5-4
D gene: -
clone size: few
CDR3 protein: CASSFRGGNSPLHF
CDR3 DNA: TGTGCCAGCAGCTTCCGGGGAGGTAATTCACCCCTCCACTTT

J gene: TRBJ2-2
V gene: TRBV11-3
D gene: -
clone size: -
CDR3 protein: CASRDPTGELFF
CDR3 DNA: TGTGCCAGCAGAGACCCGACCGGGGAGCTGTTTTTT

J gene: TRBJ1-3
V gene: TRBV4-2
D gene: -
clone size: -
CDR3 protein: CASSQGGGSSGNTIYF
CDR3 DNA: TGTGCCAGCAGCCAGGGGGGAGGGAGCTCTGGAAACACCATATATTTT

J gene: TRBJ2-7
V gene: TRBV5-4
D gene: TRBD1
clone size: -
CDR3 protein: CASSLGDRSYEQYF
CDR3 DNA: TGTGCCAGCAGCTTGGGGGACAGAAGCTACGAGCAGTACTTC

J gene: TRBJ1-4
V gene: TRBV7-9
D gene: -
clone size: -
CDR3 protein: CASNGRGAEKLFF
CDR3 DNA: TGTGCCAGCAACGGCAGGGGCGCCGAAAAACTGTTTTTT

J gene: TRBJ1-1
V gene: TRBV28
D gene: TRBD1
clone size: -
CDR3 protein: CASSLDRVAEAFF
CDR3 DNA: TGTGCCAGCAGTTTAGACAGGGTCGCTGAAGCTTTCTTT

J gene: TRBJ2-3
V gene: TRBV6-5
D gene: -
clone size: -
CDR3 protein: CASSDITDTQYF
CDR3 DNA: TGTGCCAGCAGTGACATAACAGATACGCAGTATTTT

J gene: TRBJ2-1
V gene: TRBV7-3
D gene: TRBD2
clone size: -
CDR3 protein: CASSLLAGNEQFF
CDR3 DNA: TGTGCCAGCAGCTTACTAGCGGGTAATGAGCAGTTCTTC